This T cell receptor beta chain was obtained from a study of shared clonotypes between healthy human individuals. Study details: The people who gave samples were two women and a few men aged 18 to 49.

Sequenced by immunoSEQ multiplex PCR; TCRdb stores in-frame clones only, minus some. The sample lists about 2.5 million clones; around 90% were seen once. Study-wide findings and caveats: Blood was the sole source, and tissue repertoires probably differ.

In this sample, this clone turned up once. The antigen remains unidentified. This receptor was identified in a man between 18 and 35 years old in good health. Some clones in this sample may be carry-over from other donors' samples. Source material: naive CD4+ T cells from PBMCs. Indicated subset: CD45RA+ positively selected.

The CDR3 coding sequence is TGTGCCAGCAAGGCCCTGGGGTACGAGCAGTACTTC. Protein sequence: CASKALGYEQYF. The gene calls are TRBV6-6 and TRBJ2-7; no reliable D call. Germline V CDR1 and CDR2: MNHNY, SVGAGI (reference sequence). V lost 7 bases to trimming and J lost 4 bases, with 11 bases between them. The CDR3 contains 12 residues.